Listed below are T cell receptor beta chains from one sample, sequenced in a study of Graves' ophthalmopathy and Graves' hyperthyroidism. TCRdb reprocessed the multiplex PCR reads with MiXCR, giving one entry per CDR3 protein. The sample shows roughly 610,000 distinct CDR3 sequences, 22% of them seen only once. The sequenced sample was peripheral blood. The receptors come from a woman younger than 35 with stable Graves' hyperthyroidism. Some clones in this sample may be carry-over from other donors' samples. Each CDR3 is given with its conserved first and last residue. D genes are given only for firm matches. Size tells how often a clone was seen (once, few, many) or the class of an expanded clone, and some rows leave it out.

>TRBD2|TRBJ2-7|TRBV9|14|many
TGTGCCAGCAGCGTAGGGGACTATGGAAACGAGCAGTACTTC
CASSVGDYGNEQYF
>TRBD2|TRBJ2-2|TRBV10-3|20|-
TGTGCCATCAGTGAGCCGGGACTAGCGGGGGGGCTATGGAGCACCGGGGAGCTGTTTTTT
CAISEPGLAGGLWSTGELFF
>-|TRBJ2-7|TRBV15|13|many
TGTGCCACCAGCAGAGATATCTGGTACGAGCAGTACTTC
CATSRDIWYEQYF
>-|TRBJ1-2|TRBV13|13|many
TGTGCCAGCAGTTCGACACGCCGCTATGGCTACACCTTC
CASSSTRRYGYTF
>TRBD1|TRBJ1-1|TRBV11-2|16|many
TGTGCCAGCAGCTTCCGACAGGGGTCCTTGAACACTGAAGCTTTCTTT
CASSFRQGSLNTEAFF
>-|TRBJ1-1|TRBV15|12|-
TGTGCCACCAGTTGGAAGGGCGGGGAAGCTTTCTTT
CATSWKGGEAFF
>-|TRBJ2-7|TRBV5-1|13|many
TGCGCCAGCAGAATTGGGTCGGGGTGGGAGCAGTACTTC
CASRIGSGWEQYF
>TRBD1|TRBJ1-1|TRBV6-1|14|many
TGTGCCAGCAGTGGACAGGGTTCCCACACTGAAGCTTTCTTT
CASSGQGSHTEAFF
>-|TRBJ1-5|TRBV4-3|13|many
TGCGCCAGCAGCCAAGATGAAAATCAGCCCCAGCATTTT
CASSQDENQPQHF
>TRBD2|TRBJ2-2|TRBV12-3/TRBV12-4|14|many
TGTGCCAGCAGCCTGGAGCGGGGCACCGGGGAGCTGTTTTTT
CASSLERGTGELFF
>TRBD1|TRBJ1-2|TRBV28|14|many
TGTGCCACCCTTTCGACAGGGGGTAACTATGGCTACACCTTC
CATLSTGGNYGYTF
>-|TRBJ1-6|TRBV28|18|many
TGTGCCAGCAGTCCTATATCGATCGGACAGACCTATAATTCACCCCTCCACTTT
CASSPISIGQTYNSPLHF
>-|TRBJ2-5|TRBV19|15|many
TGTGCCAGTAGGGCTACAAGATTTGGTATTGAGACCCAGTACTTC
CASRATRFGIETQYF
>-|TRBJ1-6|TRBV12-3/TRBV12-4|14|-
TGTGCCAGCAGTACTAACAGCTATAATTCACCCCTCCACTTT
CASSTNSYNSPLHF
>-|TRBJ1-1|TRBV12-3/TRBV12-4|14|-
TGTGCCAGCACCCGGACATCATGGAACACTGAAGCTTTCTTT
CASTRTSWNTEAFF
>TRBD1|TRBJ1-2|TRBV6-1|14|many
TGTGCCAGCAGTGACCGACAGGGCAACTATGGCTACACCTTC
CASSDRQGNYGYTF
>TRBD2|TRBJ2-5|TRBV9|13|many
TGTGCCAGCAGCGTGGCGGCGGGAGGGACCCAGTACTTC
CASSVAAGGTQYF
>-|TRBJ1-6|TRBV14|15|many
TGTGCCAGCAGCCACCTCTCGAGGAAATTTTCACCCCTCCACTTT
CASSHLSRKFSPLHF
>-|TRBJ2-7|TRBV11-2|14|few
TGTGCCAGCAGCTTAGGTCAGAACTCCTACGAGCAGTACTTC
CASSLGQNSYEQYF
>TRBD2|TRBJ2-7|TRBV6-1|14|-
TGTGCCAGCAGTCAAGCGGGAATGTACTACGAGCAGTACTTC
CASSQAGMYYEQYF
>-|TRBJ1-5|TRBV9|15|-
TGTGCCAGCAGCGTAGGAGGCTCCGGTGTCCAGCCCCAGCATTTT
CASSVGGSGVQPQHF
>-|TRBJ2-2|TRBV20-1|14|many
TGCAGTGCTACTCCCAGGCCCCGGTCGGGGGAGCTGTTTTTT
CSATPRPRSGELFF
>TRBD1|TRBJ1-5|TRBV19|16|many
TGTGCCAGCAATCAAGTCTGGGCAGGGGGGGGTCAGCCCCAGCATTTT
CASNQVWAGGGQPQHF
>-|TRBJ2-7|TRBV6-1|13|many
TGTGCCAGCAGTGAAGAGGCCCTTTCGAACCAAGCTTGG
CASSEEALSNQAW
>-|TRBJ1-1|TRBV7-3|16|many
TGTGCCAGCAGCTTAAGGGGGCTTGGGTTGGGCACTGAAGCTTTCTTT
CASSLRGLGLGTEAFF
>-|TRBJ2-5|TRBV15|14|-
TGTGCCACCAGCCTTAATAGGGGCTTGGAGACCCAGTACTTC
CATSLNRGLETQYF
>-|TRBJ1-6|TRBV15|12|many
TGTGCCACCAGCAGAGATAGTGAAGGCCTCCACTTT
CATSRDSEGLHF
>-|TRBJ1-5|TRBV9|15|-
TGTGCCAGCAGCGTAGCCGGGAGCGCCGGGGAGCCCCAGCATTTT
CASSVAGSAGEPQHF
>TRBD1|TRBJ2-2|TRBV6-2/TRBV6-3|15|many
TGTGCCAGCAGTGGCCGGGACAGCGTCGCCGGGGAGCTGTTTTTT
CASSGRDSVAGELFF
>TRBD1|TRBJ1-1|TRBV5-1|14|many
TGCGCCAGCAGCTTTGAGGGGGCGATATCTGAAGCTTTCTTT
CASSFEGAISEAFF
>-|TRBJ2-2|TRBV24-1|13|-
TGTGCCACCAGTCGGGCGTACACCGGGGAGCTGTTTTTT
CATSRAYTGELFF
>-|TRBJ2-7|TRBV6-5|17|few
TGTGCCAGCAGTTACCCCCCCAGTTGGGATCCCTCCTACGAGCAGTACTTC
CASSYPPSWDPSYEQYF
>-|TRBJ1-5|TRBV15|14|-
TGTGCCACCAGCAGGGTGGCATCGAATCAGCCCCAGCATTTT
CATSRVASNQPQHF
>-|TRBJ1-5|TRBV28|15|-
TGTGCCAGCAGACGAGCAGGACCTAGCAATCAGCCCCAGCATTTT
CASRRAGPSNQPQHF
>-|TRBJ2-5|TRBV20-1|11|many
TGCAGTGCTAGAGGGTCCGAGACCCAGTACTTC
CSARGSETQYF
>-|TRBJ1-2|TRBV4-1|14|many
TGCGCCAGCAGCCAAGTCCAGGACGCCCGGGGCTACACCTTC
CASSQVQDARGYTF
>-|TRBJ1-1|TRBV6-1|13|many
TGTGCCAGCAGGACAGATTTGAACACTGAAGCTTTCTTT
CASRTDLNTEAFF
>-|TRBJ1-5|TRBV13|17|-
TGTGCCAGCAGCTTAGCGGGCCAAACTGGGGGCAATCAGCCCCAGCATTTT
CASSLAGQTGGNQPQHF
>-|TRBJ1-2|TRBV19|13|many
TGTGCCAGTAGTATCGCCGGGTACTATGGCTACACCTTC
CASSIAGYYGYTF
>-|TRBJ2-5|TRBV14|12|many
TGTGCCAGCAGCCCCGGTTGGCAGACCCAGTACTTC
CASSPGWQTQYF
>-|TRBJ2-7|TRBV6-5|10|many
TGTGCCAGCTGGGAGAACGAGCAGTACTTC
CASWENEQYF
>-|TRBJ1-1|TRBV18|16|few
TGTGCCAGCTCACCCTCTACTCTTGACGGGGACACTGAAGCTTTCTTT
CASSPSTLDGDTEAFF
>TRBD2|TRBJ2-7|TRBV10-1|13|many
TGCGCCAGCAGTGCGAGCGGGAGAGGCGAGCAGTACTTC
CASSASGRGEQYF
>TRBD1|TRBJ2-7|TRBV18|14|few
TGTGCCAGCTCACCGGACAGGGCCCCCTACGAGCAGTACTTC
CASSPDRAPYEQYF
>-|TRBJ2-7|TRBV27|13|many
TGTGCCAGCAGTTGGGGACCTGCCTACGAGCAGTACTTC
CASSWGPAYEQYF
>-|TRBJ1-3|TRBV4-1|13|few
TGCGCCAGCAGCCAAGAGGGAGACCGGATTTTATATTTT
CASSQEGDRILYF
>-|TRBJ1-1|TRBV10-3|16|many
TGTGCCATTATAGCGGAGGCTTGGGGGAAGGACACTGAAGCTTTCTTT
CAIIAEAWGKDTEAFF
>TRBD2|TRBJ2-5|TRBV12-3/TRBV12-4|20|-
TGTGCCAGCAGTTTAGCGGGGACTAGCGCGACCGATTCGAACCAAGAGACCCAGTACTTC
CASSLAGTSATDSNQETQYF
>-|TRBJ1-2|TRBV4-1|14|many
TGCGCCAGCAGCCAAGAATGGGAGGATTATGGCTACACCTTC
CASSQEWEDYGYTF
>-|TRBJ1-6|TRBV12-3/TRBV12-4|15|many
TGTGCCAGCAGATCCGTGGACAGCTATAATTCACCCCTCCACTTT
CASRSVDSYNSPLHF
>TRBD2|TRBJ2-5|TRBV25-1|14|few
TGTGCCAGCAGTGAAAACCGGGGGGTAGAGACCCAGTACTTC
CASSENRGVETQYF
>TRBD2|TRBJ2-7|TRBV20-1|14|-
TGCAGTGCCCGGACTAGCGGGATTGTCTACGAGCAGTACTTC
CSARTSGIVYEQYF
>TRBD2|TRBJ2-2|TRBV19|15|-
TGTGCCAGCCTACCTAGCGGGACGAACACCGGGGAGCTGTTTTTT
CASLPSGTNTGELFF
>-|TRBJ1-2|TRBV10-3|14|-
TGTGCCATTAAGTATAATCTTTCTAACTATGGCTACACCTTC
CAIKYNLSNYGYTF
>-|TRBJ2-2|TRBV5-1|14|few
TGCGCCAGCAGCATCCCTAGCGATTTCGGGGAGCTGTTTTTT
CASSIPSDFGELFF
>-|TRBJ1-1|TRBV6-1|14|few
TGTGCCAGCACGAAGGCAGGGCTAAACACTGAAGCTTTCTTT
CASTKAGLNTEAFF